This TCR beta chain was retrieved from a study of beta chain features in type 1 diabetes. For the study at large: Age, gender, cell numbers and subset yield matched between patients and controls.

Sequenced material consisted of expressed TCRB transcripts (all of the isolated RNA was reverse transcribed). Sequenced by immunoSEQ multiplex PCR; TCRdb stores in-frame clones only, minus some. Of 40,000 or so clones detected, roughly 70% appear once; the ten largest clones hold 2% to 2.5%. Note on this clone: The antigen is unknown.

Whole-study results and caveats: For TCRB rearrangement, an influence of HLA type remained unresolved here. Shorter TCRB CDR3s, moderately but significantly so, were found in Type 1 diabetes patients in all four CD4+ subsets.

With 1 base removed from V and 2 bases from J, the gap between germline ends came to 16 bases. This CDR3 contains 17 residues. Germline V gives CDR1 SGHVS, CDR2 FQNEAQ. CD4+ naive, central memory, regulatory and stem cell-like memory subsets were isolated by sorting on CD45RO/CCR7/CD25/CD127/CD95/CD27. The origin of this receptor is a woman younger than 30 with type 1 diabetes. Sequenced sample: Tregs from blood. The V and J genes are TRBV7-8 and TRBJ2-3, with D possibly matching TRBD1 (7 bases). CDR3 nucleotides: TGTGCCAGCAGCTTAGGTCGCCCAGGGGGGCCCACAGATACGCAGTATTTT. The encoded protein is CASSLGRPGGPTDTQYF.